The next 8 T cell receptor beta chains were all read from a single sample in a study of blood T cell repertoires in COVID-19. Here immunoSEQ multiplex PCR was the method, and the copy in TCRdb shows in-frame clones only, minus some. The sample holds fewer than 250,000 clones, about 83% seen once. Sample: PBMCs or T cells enriched from blood (not recorded which). Receptors originate from a woman in her 40s who had recovered from COVID-19.

The sample holds one count of this clone. The genes are TRBV4-2 and TRBJ1-4; D not resolved. Between the trimmed V and J ends, which lost 1 base and 8 bases, there was a span of 14 bases. The CDR3 has 15 residues. Germline-derived CDR1 and CDR2 are LGHNA and YNFKEQ. The CDR3 nucleotides are TGTGCCAGCAGCCAAGCGAGTGGTTTCGGGGAAAAACTGTTTTTT. The encoded protein is CASSQASGFGEKLFF.

The chain has TRBV10-3 and TRBJ2-1; the D gene is possibly TRBD2 (5 bases). The CDR3 runs 15 residues. Per the germline V gene, CDR1 is ENHRY and CDR2 is SYGVKD. Trimming took 8 bases from V and 6 from J, leaving 20 bases between them. In DNA form, the CDR3 reads TGTGCCATCGGCGGAGGACTGGCCAACGTCAATGAGCAGTTCTTC. Residues: CAIGGGLANVNEQFF.

This clone was recorded once. The rearrangement links TRBV9 to TRBJ2-1, with D possibly being TRBD1 (5 bases). The CDR3 is made up of 15 amino acids. Trimming removed 0 bases from V and 0 bases from J, with 7 bases in between. Per germline, CDR1 SGDLS and CDR2 YYNGEE. The CDR3 reads CASSVVRDSYNEQFF. CDR3 bases: TGTGCCAGCAGCGTAGTCAGGGACTCCTACAATGAGCAGTTCTTC.

This clone was seen a few times. The chain has TRBV9 and TRBJ2-4; D might be TRBD1 (5 bases). The CDR3 runs 15 residues. Germline assignment: CDR1 SGDLS and CDR2 YYNGEE. Trimming removed 0 bases at V and 3 bases at J, with 10 bases between. The CDR3 here is CASSVDLRDKNIQYF. As DNA, the CDR3 is TGTGCCAGCAGCGTAGACCTCAGGGACAAAAACATTCAGTACTTC.

The chain has TRBV7-9 and TRBJ1-2; the D gene is possibly TRBD1 (6 bases). CDR3 length equals 15 residues. V dropped 4 bases and J dropped 3 bases, with 15 bases sitting between them. The germline V gene encodes CDR1 SEHNR and CDR2 FQNEAQ (reference sequence). The CDR3 DNA is TGTGCCAGCAGCTCTAACAGGGAAGGGGACTATGGCTACACCTTC. Amino acids: CASSSNREGDYGYTF.

The chain joins TRBV7-9 to TRBJ1-6, with TRBD1 matching over 10 bases. This CDR3 has 15 amino acids. Germline V gene data show CDR1 as SEHNR and CDR2 as FQNEAQ (reference sequence). V shed 5 bases and J 6 bases; nucleotides not matched to a gene: 4. CDR3 nucleotide sequence: TGTGCCAGCAGCCCTGGGACAGGGGCTAATTCACCCCTCCACTTT. Its translation is CASSPGTGANSPLHF.

The rearrangement uses TRBV2 and TRBJ2-7; D is uncertain. V was cut by 8 bases and J by 9 bases, with 14 bases left in between. The V gene's germline CDR1 is SNHLY and CDR2 FYNNEI. The CDR3 spans 11 residues. The CDR3 DNA reads as TGTGCCAGCGAGCAGGCAGGAAGGCAGTACGTC. Translated, it gives CASEQAGRQYV.

The rearrangement links TRBV5-4 to TRBJ2-1; 12 positions match TRBD2. Germline assignment: CDR1 SGHNT and CDR2 YYREEE (reference sequence). This CDR3 contains 16 residues. V shed 4 bases and J 7 bases; nucleotides not matched to a gene: 9. The DNA for the CDR3 is TGTGCCAGCAGCCGACTAGCCGGGACTAGCGGGAATGAGCAGTTCTTC. Translated: CASSRLAGTSGNEQFF.